This T cell receptor beta chain is from a study of T cell repertoires in cytomegalovirus infection. Turning to the study itself: Public TCR beta signatures marked donors with CMV infection and the matching HLA.

Study observations and caveats: HLA-C-restricted, CMV-specific TCR beta clonotypes were dominant ex vivo. Pooled public TCR beta family frequency picked out CMV carriers with the relevant HLA.

This clonotype was detected a few times. Its antigen is undetermined. MiXCR, applied by TCRdb to the reads, yields one record per CDR3 protein. The table lists tens of thousands of distinct CDR3 sequences, about 4.2% of them singletons. This CDR3 contains 11 residues. V was shortened by 8 bases and J by 4 bases, with 8 bases between the two germline ends. Germline CDR1 reads MNHEY; CDR2 reads SVGAGI. Specimen: PBMCs. The chain carries TRBV6-5 and TRBJ2-5; possibly TRBD1 for D (5 bases). This receptor was obtained from a human donor in good health (CMV status not recorded). Some clones in this sample may be carry-over from other donors' samples. DNA for the CDR3: TGTGCCAGCCGGCAGGGAGAGACCCAGTACTTC. This translates into CASRQGETQYF.